These T cell receptor beta chains were read from a single sample in a study of control samples from healthy donors and cancer patients. Sequencing was performed with immunoSEQ multiplex PCR; in TCRdb, only in-frame clones are kept and a portion is missing. The profile covers roughly 30,000 clones, with under 95% appearing a single time and under 2% taken by the ten largest. Sequenced: PBMCs. The origin of the receptors is a man aged 40-49 years with colorectal cancer. Each CDR3 is given without its conserved first and last residue.

CDR3 protein | V gene
ASSLGQGGQPQH | TRBV7-2
ASSYRDSSNSPLH | TRBV7-2
AISESGDSNQPQH | TRBV10-3
ASSPSTPDYGYT | TRBV18
ASRRQGSGNTIY | TRBV7-9
ASSSIDREVEAF | TRBV5-1
ASSSDRGTYEQY | TRBV5-6
ASSVTGTGGSSNQPQH | TRBV19
ASSQGQGARANEKLF | TRBV4-3
ASSPNRGLSSYEQY | TRBV5-6
ATSDLQEGRIGELF | TRBV24-1
ASSDRGTVSYEQY | TRBV6-1
SARGATQY | TRBV20-1
AISERSGNTIY | TRBV10-3
ASRLAPGDTGELF | TRBV7-9
ASSPLTSGARVSEQF | TRBV19
ASSQDPAVSY | TRBV14
ASSFRGQGGYT | TRBV12-3/TRBV12-4
ASSQGELARTNEKLF | TRBV4-2
ASSPGQGYTEAF | TRBV5-1
ASSQRSSGGLQETQY | TRBV3-1/TRBV3-2
ASSSGGSEKLF | TRBV5-1
ASRASGGNQPQH | TRBV6-6
ASSHGLGGNEKLF | TRBV7-8
ATGGSYEQY | TRBV10-3
ASSQAGTRNEQF | TRBV4-2
ASSSGDRVFAEAF | TRBV11-2
ASSISQRAQGELF | TRBV5-1
SVGTGASYEQY | TRBV29-1
ASSSFEAATPGTQY | TRBV5-4
ASSAQGVRAYEQY | TRBV14
ASSQGSNTDSPLH | TRBV4-3
ASKRRTTGELF | TRBV5-1
ASSHHGQPKY | TRBV3-1/TRBV3-2
ASSIRGGADTQY | TRBV6-5
ASSGGPRQGGETQY | TRBV19
ASSSLGRQASYNEQF | TRBV7-8
ASSSTSQETQY | TRBV7-9
ASSPGTEYQETQY | TRBV6-5
ASRMGQITGELF | TRBV2
ASSQGRAFSGNTIY | TRBV16
ASSLVGGETQY | TRBV11-2
ASRGRTAEAF | TRBV6-5
ASSRLWETQY | TRBV12-3/TRBV12-4
ASSVEGANPNEAF | TRBV9
ATSDITRQGRGNEQF | TRBV24-1
ASSGKQGATGELF | TRBV9
ASRGQDTGELF | TRBV12-3/TRBV12-4
ASKRTSGGTEDTQY | TRBV2
ASSYSTGVAGELF | TRBV6-2/TRBV6-3
AWGKGQGYSPLH | TRBV30
ASSSSTVVF | TRBV11-3
ASSIVPGQGTDTQY | TRBV19
ASSRPSRPETQY | TRBV27
ASSGERIQPQH | TRBV6-5
ASSQVPIRGLGQPQH | TRBV4-1
ASSIDPRQSYEQY | TRBV19
ASSFVAQGVEQY | TRBV5-5
ASSSPPRGELF | TRBV11-3